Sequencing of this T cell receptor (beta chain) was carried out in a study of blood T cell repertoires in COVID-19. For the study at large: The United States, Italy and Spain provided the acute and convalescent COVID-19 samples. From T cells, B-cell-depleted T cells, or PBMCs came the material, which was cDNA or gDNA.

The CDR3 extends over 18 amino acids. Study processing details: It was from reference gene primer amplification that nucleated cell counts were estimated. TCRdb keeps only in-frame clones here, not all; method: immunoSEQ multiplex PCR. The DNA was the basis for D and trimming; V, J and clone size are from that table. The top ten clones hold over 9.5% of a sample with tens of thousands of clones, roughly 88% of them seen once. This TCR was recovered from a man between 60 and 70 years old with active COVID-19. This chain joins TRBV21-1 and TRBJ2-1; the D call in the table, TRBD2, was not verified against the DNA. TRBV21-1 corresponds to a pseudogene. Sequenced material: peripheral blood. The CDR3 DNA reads TGTGCCAGCAGCAAACTTCGGGCCCTGGCAGCGGTGTACAATGAGCAGTTCTTC. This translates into CASSKLRALAAVYNEQFF.